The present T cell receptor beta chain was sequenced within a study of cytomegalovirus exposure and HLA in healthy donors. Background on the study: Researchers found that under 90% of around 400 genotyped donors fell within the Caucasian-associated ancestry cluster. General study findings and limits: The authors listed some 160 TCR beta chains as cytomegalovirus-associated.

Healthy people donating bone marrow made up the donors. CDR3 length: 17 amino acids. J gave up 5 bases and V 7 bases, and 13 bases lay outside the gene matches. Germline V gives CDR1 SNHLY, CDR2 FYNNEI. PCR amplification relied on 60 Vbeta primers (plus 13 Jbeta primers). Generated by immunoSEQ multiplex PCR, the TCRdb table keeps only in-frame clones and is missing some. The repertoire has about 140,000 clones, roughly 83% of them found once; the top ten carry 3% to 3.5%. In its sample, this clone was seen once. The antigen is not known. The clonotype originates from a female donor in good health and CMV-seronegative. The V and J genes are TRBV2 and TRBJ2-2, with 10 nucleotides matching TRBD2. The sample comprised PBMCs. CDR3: CASKGSAGGPGTGELFF. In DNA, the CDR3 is TGTGCCAGCAAGGGGTCAGCGGGAGGGCCGGGGACCGGGGAGCTGTTTTTT.